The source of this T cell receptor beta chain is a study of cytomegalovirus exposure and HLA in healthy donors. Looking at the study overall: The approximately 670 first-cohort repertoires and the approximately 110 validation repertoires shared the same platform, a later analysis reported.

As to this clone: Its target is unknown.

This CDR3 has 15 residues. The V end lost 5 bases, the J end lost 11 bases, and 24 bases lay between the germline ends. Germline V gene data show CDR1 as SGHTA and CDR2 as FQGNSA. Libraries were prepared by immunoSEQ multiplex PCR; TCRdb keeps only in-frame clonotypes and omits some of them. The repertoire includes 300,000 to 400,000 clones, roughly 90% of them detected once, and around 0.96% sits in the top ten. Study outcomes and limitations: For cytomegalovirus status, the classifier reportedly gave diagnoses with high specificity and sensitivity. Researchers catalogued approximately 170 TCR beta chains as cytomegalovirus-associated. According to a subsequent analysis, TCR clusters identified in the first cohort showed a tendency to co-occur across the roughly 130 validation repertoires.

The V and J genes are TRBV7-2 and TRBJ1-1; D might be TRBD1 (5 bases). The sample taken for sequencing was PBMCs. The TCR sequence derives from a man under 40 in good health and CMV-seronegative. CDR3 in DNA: TGTGCCAGCAGCCGAAGCCCGGTCCGGGAGGGGAGCGCTTTCTTT. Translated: CASSRSPVREGSAFF.